This T cell receptor beta chain was found in a study of glioma-infiltrating T cells. The study, taken as a whole, reports: Gliomas, especially low-grade, showed above-expected tissue-blood divergence; non-neoplastic patients showed below. Very few CDR3 sequences were shared between tissue and blood.

The CDR3 has 14 residues. J was trimmed by 3 bases and V by 5 bases; bases with no gene match: 4. Germline loops: CDR1 MNHEY, CDR2 SVGEGT. Ten or more counts support this clonotype. Its antigen is unknown. Amplification of TCR alpha and beta CDR3 regions from RNA used iRepertoire nested multiplex PCR. One-step reverse transcription and amplification started from around 100-400 ng of tissue mRNA or PBMC total RNA. TCRdb itself ran the multiplex PCR reads through MiXCR, one entry per CDR3 protein. The sample gives about 190,000 distinct CDR3 sequences, 25% to 35% of which show up once; about 19% is in the top ten.

V and J are TRBV6-2 or TRBV6-3 and TRBJ1-2, with TRBD1 matching 9 bases. This receptor was identified in a human donor with low-grade glioma or glioblastoma, undergoing nonglioma brain surgery, or in good health (not recorded which). The specimen was glioma tissue, nonneoplastic brain tissue, or PBMCs (not recorded which). CDR3 DNA sequence: TGTGCCAGCAGTCCGGGACAGGGATACTATGGCTACACCTTC. As protein: CASSPGQGYYGYTF.